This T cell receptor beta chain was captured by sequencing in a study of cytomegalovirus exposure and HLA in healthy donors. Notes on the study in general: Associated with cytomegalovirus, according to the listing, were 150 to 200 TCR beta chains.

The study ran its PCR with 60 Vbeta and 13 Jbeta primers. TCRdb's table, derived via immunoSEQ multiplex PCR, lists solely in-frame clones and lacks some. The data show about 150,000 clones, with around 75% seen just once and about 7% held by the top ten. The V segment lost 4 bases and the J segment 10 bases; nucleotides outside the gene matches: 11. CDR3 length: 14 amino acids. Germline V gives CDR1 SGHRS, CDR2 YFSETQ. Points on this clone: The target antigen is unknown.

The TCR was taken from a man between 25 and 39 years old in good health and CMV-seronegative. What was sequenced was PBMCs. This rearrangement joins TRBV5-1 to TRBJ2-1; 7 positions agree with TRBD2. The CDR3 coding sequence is TGCGCCAGCAGCCATCCTACGCGGGAGTGGGAGCAGTTCTTC. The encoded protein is CASSHPTREWEQFF.